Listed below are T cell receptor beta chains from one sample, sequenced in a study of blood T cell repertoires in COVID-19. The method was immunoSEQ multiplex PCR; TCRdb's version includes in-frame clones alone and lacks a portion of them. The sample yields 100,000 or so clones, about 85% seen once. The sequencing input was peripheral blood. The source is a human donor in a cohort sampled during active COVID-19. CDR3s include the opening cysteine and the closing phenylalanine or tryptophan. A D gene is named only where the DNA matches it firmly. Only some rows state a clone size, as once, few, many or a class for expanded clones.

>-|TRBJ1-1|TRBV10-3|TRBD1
TGTGCCATCAGAGGTTCGGGACAGTTGAACACTGAAGCTTTCTTT
CAIRGSGQLNTEAFF
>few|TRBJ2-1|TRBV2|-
TGTGCCAGCGGGGCCGCGGGATACAATGAGCAGTTCTTC
CASGAAGYNEQFF
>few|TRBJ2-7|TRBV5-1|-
TGCGCCAGCAGCCTACAGGACGACGAGCAGTACTTC
CASSLQDDEQYF
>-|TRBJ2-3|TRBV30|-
TGTGCCTGGAGTGTCGGAACCCAAGGGGTGGCAACAGATACGCAGTATTTT
CAWSVGTQGVATDTQYF
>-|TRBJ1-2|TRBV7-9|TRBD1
TGTGCCAGCAGCCCTTCCGGGACAGGGGGCTTTGGCTACACCTTC
CASSPSGTGGFGYTF
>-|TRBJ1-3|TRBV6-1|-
TGTGCCAGCAGTGAAGAGAGTTTCTCTGGAAACACCATATATTTT
CASSEESFSGNTIYF
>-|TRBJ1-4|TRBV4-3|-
TGCGCCAGCAGCCAAGAGGAGGGTTATAATGAAAAACTGTTTTTT
CASSQEEGYNEKLFF
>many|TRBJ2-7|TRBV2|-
TGTGCCAGCAGTGTTTTACAGTCCTACGAGCAGTACTTC
CASSVLQSYEQYF
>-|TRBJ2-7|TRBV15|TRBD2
TGTGCCACCAGGAAAAGCGGGGGGTCCTACGAGCAGTACTTC
CATRKSGGSYEQYF
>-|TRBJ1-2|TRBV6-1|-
TGTGCCAGCAGTGCCTTCTTTGACACAGCTAACTATGGCTACACCTTC
CASSAFFDTANYGYTF
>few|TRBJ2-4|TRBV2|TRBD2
TGTGCCAGCATGGGGACTAGCGGCAAAAACATTCAGTACTTC
CASMGTSGKNIQYF
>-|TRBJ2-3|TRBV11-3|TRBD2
TGTGCCAGCAGCTTAGCGGCGGGAGCTGGGAGCGATACGCAGTATTTT
CASSLAAGAGSDTQYF
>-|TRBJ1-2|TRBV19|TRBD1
TGTGCCAGTAGTATAGAACGGACAGGAGAGACTACTGGCTACACCTTC
CASSIERTGETTGYTF
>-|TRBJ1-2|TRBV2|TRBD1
TGTGCCAGCAGCCGTCAGGGGGCAAGCTATGGCTACACCTTC
CASSRQGASYGYTF
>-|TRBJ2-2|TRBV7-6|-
TGTGCCAGCAGCCCGGGGAGGGGGGATACCGGGGAGCTGTTTTTT
CASSPGRGDTGELFF
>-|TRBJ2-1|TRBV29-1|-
TGCAGCGTTGATTGGGCCTACAAGGACAATGAGCAGTTCTTC
CSVDWAYKDNEQFF
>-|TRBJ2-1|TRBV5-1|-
TGCGCCAGCAGCCTCCGGGAAGCCCTTAGGAATGAGCAGTTCTTC
CASSLREALRNEQFF
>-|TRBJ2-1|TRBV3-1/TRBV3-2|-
TGTGCCAGCAGCCACCTCGGAGGTAACAATGAGCAGTTCTTC
CASSHLGGNNEQFF
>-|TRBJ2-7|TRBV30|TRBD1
TGTGCCTGGAGGCCGGGACAGGGCTACGAGCAGTACTTC
CAWRPGQGYEQYF
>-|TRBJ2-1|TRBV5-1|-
TGCGCCAGCAGCTTGGCCCGGGGGGCTTGGAATGAGCAGTTCTTC
CASSLARGAWNEQFF
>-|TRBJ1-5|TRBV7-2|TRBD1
TGTGCCAGCAGCTTGGAGGGGGCGCTTGCAGATCAGCCCCAGCATTTT
CASSLEGALADQPQHF
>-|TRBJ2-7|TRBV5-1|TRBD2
TGCGCCAGCAGCTCCTTAGCGGGCTCCTCCTACGAGCAGTACTTC
CASSSLAGSSYEQYF
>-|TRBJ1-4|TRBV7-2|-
TGTGCCAGCAGCTTGGGGAGGAGTGAAAAACTGTTTTTT
CASSLGRSEKLFF
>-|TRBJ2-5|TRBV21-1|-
TGTGCCAGCAGCAAAGATAGTGCGGGAGATGATGAGACCCAGTACTTC
CASSKDSAGDDETQYF
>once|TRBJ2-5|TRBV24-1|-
TGTGCCACCAGTGATTGGACAGACCAAGAGACCCAGTACTTC
CATSDWTDQETQYF
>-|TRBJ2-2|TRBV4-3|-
TGCGCCAGCAGCCAACGAACAGGGAGGGAGCTGTTTTTT
CASSQRTGRELFF
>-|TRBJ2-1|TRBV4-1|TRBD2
TGCGCCAGCAGCCAAGCAACTAGCGGGTACAATGAGCAGTTCTTC
CASSQATSGYNEQFF
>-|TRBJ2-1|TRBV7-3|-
TGTGCCAGCGCGACTACCCCAACCCTTACCTACAATGAGCAGTTCTTC
CASATTPTLTYNEQFF
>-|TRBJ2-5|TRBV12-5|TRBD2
TGTGCTAGTGGTTTAGTGGGGGGGGAGACCCAGTACTTC
CASGLVGGETQYF
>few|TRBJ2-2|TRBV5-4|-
TGTGCCAGCAGCCGCTGGACAGCCGGGGAGCTGTTTTTT
CASSRWTAGELFF
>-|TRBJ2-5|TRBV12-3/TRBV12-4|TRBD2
TGTGCCAGCAGTTTAGTATTCGGGGGGGCTTACTTC
CASSLVFGGAYF
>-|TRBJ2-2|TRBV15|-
TGTGCCACCAGCCTGGCAGACTCCCACACCGGGGAGCTGTTTTTT
CATSLADSHTGELFF
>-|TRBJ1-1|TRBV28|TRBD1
TGTGCCAGCAGTCACGGGACAGGGAGCTCTGAAGCTTTCTTT
CASSHGTGSSEAFF
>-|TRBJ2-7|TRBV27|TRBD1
TGTGCCAGCCAAGCGGCACAGGGGACCTACGAGCAGTACTTC
CASQAAQGTYEQYF
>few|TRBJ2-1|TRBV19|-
TGTGCCAGTAGAAAATCTGCGGGACGCTCCTACAATGAGCAGTTCTTC
CASRKSAGRSYNEQFF
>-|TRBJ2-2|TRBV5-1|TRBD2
TGCGCCAGCAGCTTGAGGCTAGCGGGAAACACCGGGGAGCTGTTTTTT
CASSLRLAGNTGELFF
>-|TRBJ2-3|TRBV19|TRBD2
TGTGCCAGTAGCTTCAGGCGGGAGATCGGGACAGATACGCAGTATTTT
CASSFRREIGTDTQYF
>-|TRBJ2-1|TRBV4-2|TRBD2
TGTGCCAGCAGCCAAGATATCGGGGGGACCTACAATGAGCAGTTCTTC
CASSQDIGGTYNEQFF
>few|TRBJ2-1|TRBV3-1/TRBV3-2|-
TGTGCCAGCAGCCCAAGCGTCCCCGGGCGGGGAATAAACAATGAGCAGTTCTTC
CASSPSVPGRGINNEQFF
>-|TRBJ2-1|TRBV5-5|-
TGTGCCAGCAGCTTTCGCGTGAGGGACAATGAGCAGTTCTTC
CASSFRVRDNEQFF
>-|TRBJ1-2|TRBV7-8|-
TGTGCCAGCAGCCAGGACAGAACCAACTATGGCTACACCTTC
CASSQDRTNYGYTF
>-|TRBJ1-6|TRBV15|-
TGTGCCACCAGCAAGGGGCGTGGGGCACCCCTCCACTTT
CATSKGRGAPLHF
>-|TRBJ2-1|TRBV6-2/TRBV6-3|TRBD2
TGTGCCAGCAGCCCTCTAGCGGGAGAAATCGGCGAGCAGTTCTTC
CASSPLAGEIGEQFF
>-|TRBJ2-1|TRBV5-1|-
TGCGCCAGCAGCCCGCAGAACTACAATGAGCAGTTCTTC
CASSPQNYNEQFF
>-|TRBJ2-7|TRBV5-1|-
TGCGCCAGCAGCCGGTCCAGGGGCCACGAGCAGTACTTC
CASSRSRGHEQYF
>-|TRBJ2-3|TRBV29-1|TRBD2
TGCAGCGTTGACCCTAGCGGGATTAGCACAGATACGCAGTATTTT
CSVDPSGISTDTQYF
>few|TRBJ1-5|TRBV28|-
TGTGCCAGCACCATACTTAGCAATCAGCCCCAGCATTTT
CASTILSNQPQHF
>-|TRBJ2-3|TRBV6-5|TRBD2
TGTGCCAGCTCACAGGGACTAGCGGATACGCAGTATTTT
CASSQGLADTQYF
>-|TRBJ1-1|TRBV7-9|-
TGTGCCAGCAGCATAACAGGGAGCACTGAAGCTTTCTTT
CASSITGSTEAFF
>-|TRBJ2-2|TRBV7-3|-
TGTGCCAGCAGCGCCGCTCGGTTAGACGGGGAGCTGTTTTTT
CASSAARLDGELFF
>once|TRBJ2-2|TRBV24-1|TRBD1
TGTGCCACCAGTGAGGGACAGGGGAAACCTACTGACACCGGGGAGCTGTTTTTT
CATSEGQGKPTDTGELFF
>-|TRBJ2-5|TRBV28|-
TGTGCCAGCAGTGGAGGGGGCGATGGTGAAGAGACCCAGTACTTC
CASSGGGDGEETQYF
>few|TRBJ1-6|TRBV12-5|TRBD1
TGTGCTAGTGGTTTGGACTTGACAGGGAGGACCAATTCACCCCTCCACTTT
CASGLDLTGRTNSPLHF
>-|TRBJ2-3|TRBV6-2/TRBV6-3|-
TGTGCCAGCAGTAAGCCGGGACTTTCACATACGCAGTATTTT
CASSKPGLSHTQYF
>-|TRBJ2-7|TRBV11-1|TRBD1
TGTGCCAGCAGCTTTTTGGGACAGGGAGAGTACGAGCAGTACTTC
CASSFLGQGEYEQYF
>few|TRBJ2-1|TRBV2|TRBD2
TGTGCCAGCAGTGAATCTAGCGGGGCCCACAATGAGCAGTTCTTC
CASSESSGAHNEQFF
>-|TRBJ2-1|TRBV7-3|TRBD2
TGTGCCAGCAGCTTACGGCGGGAGTTGAAAAATGAGCAGTTCTTC
CASSLRRELKNEQFF
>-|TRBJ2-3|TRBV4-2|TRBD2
TGTGCCAGCAGCCGCACCACGCTAGCGGGAGAAGATACGCAGTATTTT
CASSRTTLAGEDTQYF
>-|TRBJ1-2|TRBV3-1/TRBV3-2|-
TGTGCCAGCAGCCAAGATCCGTCTAACTATGGCTACACCTTC
CASSQDPSNYGYTF
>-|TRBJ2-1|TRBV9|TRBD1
TGTGCCAGCAGCCTAGACAGGGCTGACTACAATGAGCAGTTCTTC
CASSLDRADYNEQFF